Below, 9 T cell receptor beta chains from the same sample are listed, as sequenced in a study of CXCR3-negative and CXCR3-positive naive CD8 T cells. The authors prepared UMI-labeled TRB cDNA libraries by 5' RACE. TCRdb re-analyzed the 5' RACE reads; it lists each CDR3 protein once, without DNA. The sample table sets out fewer than 80,000 distinct CDR3 sequences. Sample: naive CXCR3- CD8+ T cells from blood. Subset meaning: CD45RO-CCR7+CD27+CD95- naive CD8+ T cells lacking CXCR3 (TNR3-). Receptor source: a human donor in good health. Some clones in this sample may be carry-over from other donors' samples.

This rearrangement joins TRBV5-1 to TRBJ2-1; TCRdb's assignment of TRBD2 cannot be checked, as there is no DNA. Germline CDR1 and CDR2: SGHRS and YFSETQ. The CDR3 runs 16 residues. CDR3 region: CASSLEWDSYTNEQFF.

This chain joins TRBV5-1 and TRBJ2-4; TCRdb designates TRBD1, a call that cannot be tested without DNA. From germline, CDR1 is SGHRS and CDR2 YFSETQ. This CDR3 contains 16 residues. CDR3 loop: CASSLVFGGRKNIQYF.

The V and J genes are TRBV12-3 or TRBV12-4 and TRBJ1-5; without DNA, the TCRdb call of TRBD1 cannot be checked. This CDR3 has 13 residues. The CDR3: CASKRGTDQPQHF.

The chain couples TRBV30 to TRBJ2-1; TCRdb picks TRBD2, but there is no DNA to check that call. There are 12 residues in the CDR3. The V gene's germline CDR1 is GTSNPN and CDR2 SVGIG (reference sequence). The CDR3 loop is CALRLARNEQFF.

The rearrangement joins TRBV27 to TRBJ2-1; without DNA, the TCRdb call of TRBD2 cannot be checked. The CDR3 spans 18 residues. The V gene's germline CDR1 is MNHEY and CDR2 SMNVEV (reference sequence). The CDR3 loop is CASSLLLAGGPLYNEQFF.

V is TRBV10-3 and J is TRBJ2-7. This CDR3 has 15 amino acids. Germline V gene lookup returns CDR1 ENHRY and CDR2 SYGVKD. CDR3 in amino acids: CAISGFGSDTYEQYF.

This sequence joins TRBV6-2 or TRBV6-3 and TRBJ2-3; as DNA is missing, the TRBD2 call by TCRdb cannot be tested. Germline CDR1 and CDR2: MNHEY and SVGEGT. The CDR3 has 13 amino acids. CDR3 protein: CASGPTDTDTQYF.

V gene TRBV7-9 combines with J gene TRBJ2-7; lacking DNA, the TRBD2 call made by TCRdb goes unchecked. This CDR3 comprises 15 residues. The germline gives CDR1 SEHNR, CDR2 FQNEAQ (reference sequence). The CDR3 loop is CASSLGGRSSYEQYF. Complete variable domain (other parts from reference TRBV7-9 and TRBJ2-7): DTGVSQNPRHKITKRGQNVTFRCDPISEHNRLYWYRQTLGQGPEFLTYFQNEAQLEKSRLLSDRFSAERPKGSFSTLEIQRTEQGDSAMYLCASSLGGRSSYEQYFGPGTRLTVT.

This chain links TRBV24-1 with TRBJ1-2. Germline CDR1 and CDR2: KGHDR and SFDVKD. The CDR3 sequence is 12 residues long. CDR3 sequence: CATSDFKDGYTF.